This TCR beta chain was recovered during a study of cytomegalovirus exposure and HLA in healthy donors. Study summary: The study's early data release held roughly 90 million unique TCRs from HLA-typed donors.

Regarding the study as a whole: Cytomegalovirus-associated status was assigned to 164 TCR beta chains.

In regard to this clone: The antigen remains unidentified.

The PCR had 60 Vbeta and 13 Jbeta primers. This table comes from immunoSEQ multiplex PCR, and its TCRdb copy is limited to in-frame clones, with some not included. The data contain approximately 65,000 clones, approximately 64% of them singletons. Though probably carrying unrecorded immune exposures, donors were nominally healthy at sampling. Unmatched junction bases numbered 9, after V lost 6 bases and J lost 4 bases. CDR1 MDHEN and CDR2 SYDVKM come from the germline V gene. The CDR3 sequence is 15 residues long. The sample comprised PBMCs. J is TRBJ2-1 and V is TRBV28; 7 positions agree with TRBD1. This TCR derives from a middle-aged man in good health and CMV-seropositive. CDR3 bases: TGTGCCAGCAGCTCGCCCCGGACAGGTTACAATGAGCAGTTCTTC. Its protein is CASSSPRTGYNEQFF.